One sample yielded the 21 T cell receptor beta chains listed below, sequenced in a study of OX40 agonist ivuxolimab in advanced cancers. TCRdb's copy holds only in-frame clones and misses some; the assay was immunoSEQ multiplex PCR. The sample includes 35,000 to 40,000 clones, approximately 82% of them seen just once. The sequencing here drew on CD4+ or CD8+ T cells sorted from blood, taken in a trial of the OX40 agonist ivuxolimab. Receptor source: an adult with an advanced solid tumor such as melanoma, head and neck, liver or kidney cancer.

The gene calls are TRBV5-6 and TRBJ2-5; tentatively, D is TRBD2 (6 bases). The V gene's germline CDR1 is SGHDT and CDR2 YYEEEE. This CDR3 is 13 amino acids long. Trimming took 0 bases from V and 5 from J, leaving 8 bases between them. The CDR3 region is CASSLVGGETQYF. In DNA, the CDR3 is TGTGCCAGCAGCTTGGTGGGAGGTGAGACCCAGTACTTC.

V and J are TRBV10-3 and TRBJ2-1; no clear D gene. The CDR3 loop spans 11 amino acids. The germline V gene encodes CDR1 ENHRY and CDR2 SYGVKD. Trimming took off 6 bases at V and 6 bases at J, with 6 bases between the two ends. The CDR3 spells CAISLGNEQFF. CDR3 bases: TGTGCCATCAGCCTTGGCAATGAGCAGTTCTTC.

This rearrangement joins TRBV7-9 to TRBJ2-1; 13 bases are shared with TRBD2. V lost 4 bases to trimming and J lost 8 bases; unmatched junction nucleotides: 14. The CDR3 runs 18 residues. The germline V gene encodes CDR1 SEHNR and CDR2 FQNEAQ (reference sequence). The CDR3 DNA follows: TGTGCCAGCAGCTCCCGTTTGACTAGCGGGAGGTTTCAGGATGAGCAGTTCTTC. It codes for CASSSRLTSGRFQDEQFF.

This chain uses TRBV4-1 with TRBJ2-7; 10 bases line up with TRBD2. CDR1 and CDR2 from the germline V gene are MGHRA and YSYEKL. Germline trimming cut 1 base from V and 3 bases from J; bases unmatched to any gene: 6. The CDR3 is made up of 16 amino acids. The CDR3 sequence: CASSQVSSGGYYEQYF. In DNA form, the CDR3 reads TGCGCCAGCAGCCAAGTGTCTAGCGGGGGTTACTACGAGCAGTACTTC.

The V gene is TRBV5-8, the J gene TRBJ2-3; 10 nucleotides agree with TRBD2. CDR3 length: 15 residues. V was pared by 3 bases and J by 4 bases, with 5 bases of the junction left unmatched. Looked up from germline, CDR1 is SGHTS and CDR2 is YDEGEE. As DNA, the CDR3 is TGTGCCAGCAGCTACCGGACTAGCGGCGCAGATACGCAGTATTTT. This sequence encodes CASSYRTSGADTQYF.

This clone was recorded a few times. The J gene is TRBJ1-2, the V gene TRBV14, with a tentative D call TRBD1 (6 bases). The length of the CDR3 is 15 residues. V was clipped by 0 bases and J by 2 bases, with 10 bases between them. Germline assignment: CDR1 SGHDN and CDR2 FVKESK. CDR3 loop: CASSQDLQGNYGYTF. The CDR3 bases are TGTGCCAGCAGCCAAGATCTTCAGGGGAACTATGGCTACACCTTC.

The CDR3 spells CASSIDHGGLYEQYF. In DNA, the CDR3 is TGTGCCAGTAGTATAGATCACGGGGGGCTTTACGAGCAGTACTTC. The chain employs TRBV19 and TRBJ2-7, with D perhaps matching TRBD2 (7 bases). Germline V CDR1 and CDR2: LNHDA, SQIVND (reference sequence). Trimming pared 0 bases from V and 4 bases from J, leaving 13 bases between. This CDR3 comprises 15 residues.

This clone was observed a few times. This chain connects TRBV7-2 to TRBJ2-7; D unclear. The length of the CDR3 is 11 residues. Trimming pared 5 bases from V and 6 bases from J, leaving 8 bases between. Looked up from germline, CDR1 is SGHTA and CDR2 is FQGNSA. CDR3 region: CASSATSEQYF. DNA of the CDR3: TGTGCCAGCAGCGCGACATCCGAGCAGTACTTC.

As DNA, the CDR3 is TGCGCCAGCAGCCAAGGGGCCGGGCGGAACACTGAAGCTTTCTTT. This gives the protein CASSQGAGRNTEAFF. The chain couples TRBV4-3 to TRBJ1-1; the D is unclear. Trimming removed 1 base from V and 1 base from J, with 10 bases in between. In germline, CDR1 is LGHNA, CDR2 YSLEER. The CDR3 totals 15 residues.

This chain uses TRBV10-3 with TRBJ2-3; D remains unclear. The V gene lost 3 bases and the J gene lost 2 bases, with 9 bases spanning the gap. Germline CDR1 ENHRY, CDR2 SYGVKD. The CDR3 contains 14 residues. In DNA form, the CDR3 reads TGTGCCATCAGTGAATACAGCTTCACAGATACGCAGTATTTT. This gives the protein CAISEYSFTDTQYF.

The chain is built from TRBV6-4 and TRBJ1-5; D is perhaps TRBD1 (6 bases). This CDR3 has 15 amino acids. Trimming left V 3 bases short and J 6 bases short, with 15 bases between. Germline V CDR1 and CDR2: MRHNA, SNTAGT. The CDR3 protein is CASSENGTPGQPQHF. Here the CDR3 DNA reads TGTGCCAGCAGTGAGAACGGGACACCGGGTCAGCCCCAGCATTTT.

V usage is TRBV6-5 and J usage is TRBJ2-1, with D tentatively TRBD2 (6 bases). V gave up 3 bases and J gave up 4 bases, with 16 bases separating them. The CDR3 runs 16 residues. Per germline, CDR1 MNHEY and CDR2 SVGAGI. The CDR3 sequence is CASSYQGRLAYNEQFF. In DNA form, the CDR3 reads TGTGCCAGCAGTTATCAGGGCAGGCTAGCGTACAATGAGCAGTTCTTC.

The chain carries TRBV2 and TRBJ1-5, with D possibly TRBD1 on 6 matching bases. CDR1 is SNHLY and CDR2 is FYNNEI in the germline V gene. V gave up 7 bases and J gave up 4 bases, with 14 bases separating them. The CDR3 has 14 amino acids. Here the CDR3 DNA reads TGTGCCAGCACGGTCAACAGGGCTAATCAGCCCCAGCATTTT. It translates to CASTVNRANQPQHF.

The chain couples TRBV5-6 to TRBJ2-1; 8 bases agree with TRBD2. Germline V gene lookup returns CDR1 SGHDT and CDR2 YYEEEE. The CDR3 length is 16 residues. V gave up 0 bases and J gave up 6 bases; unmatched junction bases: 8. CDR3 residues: CASSLAWTSTRNEQFF. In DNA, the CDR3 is TGTGCCAGCAGCTTGGCTTGGACTAGCACGCGCAATGAGCAGTTCTTC.

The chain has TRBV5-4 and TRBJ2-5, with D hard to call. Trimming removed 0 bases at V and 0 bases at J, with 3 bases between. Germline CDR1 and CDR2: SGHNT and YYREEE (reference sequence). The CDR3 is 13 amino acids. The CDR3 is CASSLANQETQYF. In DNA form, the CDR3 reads TGTGCCAGCAGCTTGGCCAACCAAGAGACCCAGTACTTC. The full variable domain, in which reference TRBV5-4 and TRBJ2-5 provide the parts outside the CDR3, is ETGVTQSPTHLIKTRGQQVTLRCSSQSGHNTVSWYQQALGQGPQFIFQYYREEENGRGNFPPRFSGLQFPNYSSELNVNALELDDSALYLCASSLANQETQYFGPGTRLLVL.

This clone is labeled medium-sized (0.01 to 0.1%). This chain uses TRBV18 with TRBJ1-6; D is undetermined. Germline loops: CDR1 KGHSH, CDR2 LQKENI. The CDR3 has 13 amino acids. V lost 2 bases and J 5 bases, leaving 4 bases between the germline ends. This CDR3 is CASSPMDNSPLHF. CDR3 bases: TGTGCCAGCTCACCAATGGATAATTCACCCCTCCACTTT.

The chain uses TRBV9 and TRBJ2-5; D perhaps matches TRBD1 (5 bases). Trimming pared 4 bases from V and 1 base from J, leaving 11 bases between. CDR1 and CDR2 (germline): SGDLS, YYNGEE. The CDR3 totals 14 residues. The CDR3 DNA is TGTGCCAGCAGCCCCCTGACAGTCCAAGAGACCCAGTACTTC. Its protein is CASSPLTVQETQYF.

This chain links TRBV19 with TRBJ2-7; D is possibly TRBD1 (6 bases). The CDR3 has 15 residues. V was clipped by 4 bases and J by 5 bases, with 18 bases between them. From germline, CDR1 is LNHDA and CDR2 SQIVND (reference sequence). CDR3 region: CASSTPGHPPDEQYF. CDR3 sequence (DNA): TGTGCCAGTAGTACTCCGGGACACCCGCCTGACGAGCAGTACTTC.

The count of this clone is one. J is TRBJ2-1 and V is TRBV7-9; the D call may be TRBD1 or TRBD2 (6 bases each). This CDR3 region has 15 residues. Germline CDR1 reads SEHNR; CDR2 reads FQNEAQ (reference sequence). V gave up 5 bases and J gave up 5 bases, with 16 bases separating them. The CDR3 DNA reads TGTGCCAGCAGCAAGCGGAGGGGGTTGGACAATGAGCAGTTCTTC. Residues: CASSKRRGLDNEQFF.

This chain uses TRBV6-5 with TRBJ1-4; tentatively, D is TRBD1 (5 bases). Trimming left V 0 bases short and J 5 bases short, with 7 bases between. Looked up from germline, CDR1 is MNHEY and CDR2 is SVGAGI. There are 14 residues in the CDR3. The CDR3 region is CASSYSGGNEKLFF. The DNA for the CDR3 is TGTGCCAGCAGTTACTCGGGGGGAAATGAAAAACTGTTTTTT.

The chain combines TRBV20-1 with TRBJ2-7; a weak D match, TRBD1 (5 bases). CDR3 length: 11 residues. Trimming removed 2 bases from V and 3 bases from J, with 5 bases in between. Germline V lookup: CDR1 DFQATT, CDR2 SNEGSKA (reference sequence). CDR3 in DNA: TGCAGTGCTAGACAGGGCTACGAGCAGTACTTC. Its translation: CSARQGYEQYF.